This note documents a single T cell receptor beta chain sequence. Generated by immunoSEQ multiplex PCR, the TCRdb table keeps only in-frame clones and is missing some. The sample shows about 81,000 clones, around 90% of them seen only once. This record belongs to a study of T cell responses to AZD1222 COVID-19 vaccine. The clonotype comes from an adult who received the AZD1222 COVID-19 vaccine. The sample in question was peripheral blood, obtained 28 days after the second AZD1222 dose.

DNA of the CDR3: TGTGCCAGCGGAAGGACAGGGGTAATGGGCGAGCAGTACTTC. Translation: CASGRTGVMGEQYF. The chain links TRBV2 to TRBJ2-7; the match to TRBD1 covers 9 bases. The CDR3 runs to 14 residues. Looked up from germline, CDR1 is SNHLY and CDR2 is FYNNEI. V lost 8 bases and J lost 6; bases outside the gene matches: 11.